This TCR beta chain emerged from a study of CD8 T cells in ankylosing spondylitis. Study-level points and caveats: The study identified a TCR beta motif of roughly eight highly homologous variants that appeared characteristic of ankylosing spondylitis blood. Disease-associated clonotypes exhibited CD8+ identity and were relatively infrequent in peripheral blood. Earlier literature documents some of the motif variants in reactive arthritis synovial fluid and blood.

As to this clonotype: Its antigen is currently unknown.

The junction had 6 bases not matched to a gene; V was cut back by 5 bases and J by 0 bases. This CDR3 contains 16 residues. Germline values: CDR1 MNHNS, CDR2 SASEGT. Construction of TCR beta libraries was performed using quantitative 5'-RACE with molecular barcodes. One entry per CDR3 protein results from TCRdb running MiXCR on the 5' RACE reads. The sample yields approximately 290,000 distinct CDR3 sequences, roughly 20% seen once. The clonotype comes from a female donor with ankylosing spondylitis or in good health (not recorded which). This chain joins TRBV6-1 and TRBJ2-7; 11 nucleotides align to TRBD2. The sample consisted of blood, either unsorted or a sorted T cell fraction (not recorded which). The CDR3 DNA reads TGTGCCAGCAGTCGTAGCGGGAGGGCCCTCTCCTACGAGCAGTACTTC. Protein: CASSRSGRALSYEQYF.